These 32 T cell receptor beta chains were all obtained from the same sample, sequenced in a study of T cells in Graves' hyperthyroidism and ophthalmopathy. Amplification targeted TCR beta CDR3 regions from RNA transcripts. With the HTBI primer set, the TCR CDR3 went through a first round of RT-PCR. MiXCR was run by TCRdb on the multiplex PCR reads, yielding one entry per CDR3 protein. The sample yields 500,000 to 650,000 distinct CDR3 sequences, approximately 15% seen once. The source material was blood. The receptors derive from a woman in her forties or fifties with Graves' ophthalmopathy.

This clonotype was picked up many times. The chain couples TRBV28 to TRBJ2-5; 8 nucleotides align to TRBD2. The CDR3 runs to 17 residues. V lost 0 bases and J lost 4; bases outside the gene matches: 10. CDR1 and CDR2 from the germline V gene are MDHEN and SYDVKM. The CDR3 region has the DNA TGTGCCAGCAGTTTATGGTCCGGCGGGCTAGCGGGAGAGACCCAGTACTTC. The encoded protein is CASSLWSGGLAGETQYF.

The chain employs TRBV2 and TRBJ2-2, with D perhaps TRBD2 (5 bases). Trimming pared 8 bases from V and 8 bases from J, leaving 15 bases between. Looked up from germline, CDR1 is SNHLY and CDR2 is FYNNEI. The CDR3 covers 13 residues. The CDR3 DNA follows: TGTGCCAGCTCACAACGTTCGGGGGGGGAGCTGTTTTTT. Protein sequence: CASSQRSGGELFF.

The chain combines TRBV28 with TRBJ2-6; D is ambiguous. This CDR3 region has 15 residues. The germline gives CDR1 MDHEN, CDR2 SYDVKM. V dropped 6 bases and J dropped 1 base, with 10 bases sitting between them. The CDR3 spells CASREVVSGANVLTF. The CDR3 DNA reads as TGTGCCAGCAGAGAGGTGGTTTCTGGGGCCAACGTCCTGACTTTC.

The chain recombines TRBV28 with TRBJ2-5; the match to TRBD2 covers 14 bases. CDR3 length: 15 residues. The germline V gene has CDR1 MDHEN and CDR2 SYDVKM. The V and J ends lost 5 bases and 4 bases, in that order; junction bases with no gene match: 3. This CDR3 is CASSPGTSGGETQYF. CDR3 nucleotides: TGTGCCAGCAGTCCCGGGACTAGCGGGGGAGAGACCCAGTACTTC.

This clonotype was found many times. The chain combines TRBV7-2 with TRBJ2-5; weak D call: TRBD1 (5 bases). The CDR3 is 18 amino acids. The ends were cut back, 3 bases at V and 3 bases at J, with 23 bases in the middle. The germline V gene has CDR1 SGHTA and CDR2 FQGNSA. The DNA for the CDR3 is TGTGCCAGCAGCTTGGTGACAGCTCTTACCATATCCAAAGAGACCCAGTACTTC. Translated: CASSLVTALTISKETQYF. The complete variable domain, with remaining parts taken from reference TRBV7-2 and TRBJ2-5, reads GAGVSQSPSNKVTEKGKDVELRCDPISGHTALYWYRQSLGQGLEFLIYFQGNSAPDKSGLPSDRFSAERTGGSVSTLTIQRTQQEDSAVYLCASSLVTALTISKETQYFGPGTRLLVL.

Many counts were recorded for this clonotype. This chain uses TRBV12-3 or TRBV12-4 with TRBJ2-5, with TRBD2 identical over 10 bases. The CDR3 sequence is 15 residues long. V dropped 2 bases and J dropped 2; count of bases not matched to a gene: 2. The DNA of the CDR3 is TGTGCCAGCAGTTTATCTAGCGGGAGTCAAGAGACCCAGTACTTC. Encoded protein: CASSLSSGSQETQYF.

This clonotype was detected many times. CDR3 amino acids: CASSPPSTEAFF. The CDR3 DNA reads TGTGCCAGCAGCCCACCGTCCACTGAAGCTTTCTTT. The chain uses TRBV12-3 or TRBV12-4 and TRBJ1-1; D is ambiguous. CDR3 length: 12 amino acids. V lost 6 bases and J 4 bases, leaving 9 bases between the germline ends.

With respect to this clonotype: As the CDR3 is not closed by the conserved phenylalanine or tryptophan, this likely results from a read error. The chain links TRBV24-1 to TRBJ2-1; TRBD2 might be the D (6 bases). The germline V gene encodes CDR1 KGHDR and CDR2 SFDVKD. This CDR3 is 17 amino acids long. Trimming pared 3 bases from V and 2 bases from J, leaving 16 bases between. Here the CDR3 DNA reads TGTGCCACCAGTGATCCGTTAGCGGCGAGCGCCTACAATGAGCAGTTCCTC. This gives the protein CATSDPLAASAYNEQFL.

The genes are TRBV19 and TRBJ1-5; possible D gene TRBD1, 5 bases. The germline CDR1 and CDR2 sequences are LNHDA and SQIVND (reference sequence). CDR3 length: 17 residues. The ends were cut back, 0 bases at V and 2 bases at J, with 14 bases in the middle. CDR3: CASSIDLGAAGNQPQHF. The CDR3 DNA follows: TGTGCCAGTAGTATAGATCTTGGGGCCGCGGGCAATCAGCCCCAGCATTTT.

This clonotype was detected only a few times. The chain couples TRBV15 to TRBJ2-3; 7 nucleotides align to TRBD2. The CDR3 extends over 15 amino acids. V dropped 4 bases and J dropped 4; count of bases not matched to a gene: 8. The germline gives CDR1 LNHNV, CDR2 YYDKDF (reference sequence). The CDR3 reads CATSNGLEGADTQYF. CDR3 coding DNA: TGTGCCACCAGCAACGGACTAGAAGGGGCAGATACGCAGTATTTT.

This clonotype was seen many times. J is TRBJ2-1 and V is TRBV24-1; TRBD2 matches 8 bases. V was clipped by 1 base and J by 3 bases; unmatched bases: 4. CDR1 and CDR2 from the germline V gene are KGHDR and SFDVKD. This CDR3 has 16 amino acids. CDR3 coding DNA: TGTGCCACCAGTGATTTAACTAGCGGAGACTACAATGAGCAGTTCTTC. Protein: CATSDLTSGDYNEQFF.

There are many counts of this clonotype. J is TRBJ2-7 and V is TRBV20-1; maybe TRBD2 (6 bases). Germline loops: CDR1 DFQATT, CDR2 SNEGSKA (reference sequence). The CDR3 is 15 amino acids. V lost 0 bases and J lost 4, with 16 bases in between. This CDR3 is CSARDPSGSLYEQYF. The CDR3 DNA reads TGCAGTGCTAGAGATCCGTCCGGGAGTTTGTACGAGCAGTACTTC.

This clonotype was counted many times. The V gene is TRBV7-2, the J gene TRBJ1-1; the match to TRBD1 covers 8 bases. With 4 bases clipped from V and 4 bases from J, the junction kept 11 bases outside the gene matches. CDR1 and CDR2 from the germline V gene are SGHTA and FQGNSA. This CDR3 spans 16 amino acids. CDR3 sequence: CASSSRGNRGGTEAFF. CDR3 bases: TGTGCCAGCAGCTCGCGAGGCAACAGGGGGGGCACTGAAGCTTTCTTT.

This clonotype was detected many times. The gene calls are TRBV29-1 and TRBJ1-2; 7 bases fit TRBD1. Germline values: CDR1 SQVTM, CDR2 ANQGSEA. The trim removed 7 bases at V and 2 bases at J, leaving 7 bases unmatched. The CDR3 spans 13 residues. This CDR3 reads CSAWTGPNYGYTF. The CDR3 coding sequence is TGCAGCGCTTGGACAGGACCAAACTATGGCTACACCTTC.

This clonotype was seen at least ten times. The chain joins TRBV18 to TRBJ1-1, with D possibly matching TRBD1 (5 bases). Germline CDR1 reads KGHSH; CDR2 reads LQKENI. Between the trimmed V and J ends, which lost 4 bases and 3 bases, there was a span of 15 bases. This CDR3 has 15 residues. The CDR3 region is CASSLAGKGDTEAFF. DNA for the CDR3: TGTGCCAGCTCACTGGCCGGGAAAGGGGACACTGAAGCTTTCTTT.

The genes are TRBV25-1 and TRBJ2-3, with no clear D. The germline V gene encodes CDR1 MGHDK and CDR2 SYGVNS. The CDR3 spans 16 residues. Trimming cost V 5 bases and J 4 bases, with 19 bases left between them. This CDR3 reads CASSLRPAWTPDTQYF. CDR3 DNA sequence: TGTGCCAGCAGTCTCAGACCAGCCTGGACGCCAGATACGCAGTATTTT.

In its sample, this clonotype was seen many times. As DNA, the CDR3 is TGTGCCAGCTCACCTCTTGAGGTGGAGGGACGATTCTTC. This sequence encodes CASSPLEVEGRFF. This chain links TRBV18 with TRBJ2-1; D is possibly TRBD2 (6 bases). Germline CDR1 reads KGHSH; CDR2 reads LQKENI. This CDR3 region has 13 residues. V was clipped by 3 bases and J by 16 bases, with 19 bases between them.

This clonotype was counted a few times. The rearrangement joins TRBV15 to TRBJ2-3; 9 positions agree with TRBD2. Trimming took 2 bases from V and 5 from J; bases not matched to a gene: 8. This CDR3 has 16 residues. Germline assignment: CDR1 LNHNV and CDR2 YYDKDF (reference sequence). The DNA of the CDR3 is TGTGCCACCAGCAGACGAATAGCGGGAGCTGGAGATACGCAGTATTTT. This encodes CATSRRIAGAGDTQYF.

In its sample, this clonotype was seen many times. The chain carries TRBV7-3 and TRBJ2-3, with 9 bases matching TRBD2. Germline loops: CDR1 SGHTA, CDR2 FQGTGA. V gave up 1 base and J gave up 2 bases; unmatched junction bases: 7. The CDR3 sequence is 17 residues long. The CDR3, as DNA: TGTGCCAGCAGCTTAATGGCTAGCGGGACGCTCACAGATACGCAGTATTTT. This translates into CASSLMASGTLTDTQYF.

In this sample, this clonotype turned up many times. The CDR3 DNA is TGCAGTGCTGAGTCCCTGCTAGTTGAGAGTTTGCCTGAGCAGTTCTTC. It encodes CSAESLLVESLPEQFF. This sequence joins TRBV20-1 and TRBJ2-1, with D uncertain. Germline V gives CDR1 DFQATT, CDR2 SNEGSKA (reference sequence). V dropped 5 bases and J dropped 9 bases, with 26 bases sitting between them. The CDR3 sequence is 16 residues long.

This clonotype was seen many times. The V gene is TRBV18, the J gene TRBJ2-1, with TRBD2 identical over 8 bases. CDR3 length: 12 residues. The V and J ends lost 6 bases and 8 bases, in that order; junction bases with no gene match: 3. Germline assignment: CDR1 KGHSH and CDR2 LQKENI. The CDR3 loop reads CASSQTSDEQFF. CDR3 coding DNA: TGTGCCAGCTCGCAGACTAGCGATGAGCAGTTCTTC.

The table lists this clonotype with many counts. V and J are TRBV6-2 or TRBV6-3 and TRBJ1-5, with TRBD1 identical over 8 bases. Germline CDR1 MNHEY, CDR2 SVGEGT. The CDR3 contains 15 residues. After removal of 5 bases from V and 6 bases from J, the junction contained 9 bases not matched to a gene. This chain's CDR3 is CASSNGQGLGQPQHF. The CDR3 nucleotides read TGTGCCAGCAGTAACGGACAGGGTCTGGGTCAGCCCCAGCATTTT.

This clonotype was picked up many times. CDR3 coding DNA: TGCAGTGCCAGCCAGGAAGGCAATCAGCCCCAGCATTTT. This codes for CSASQEGNQPQHF. The chain combines TRBV20-1 with TRBJ1-5; no reliable D call. CDR1 DFQATT and CDR2 SNEGSKA come from the germline V gene (reference sequence). Trimming pared 6 bases from V and 2 bases from J, leaving 11 bases between. The CDR3 sequence is 13 residues long.

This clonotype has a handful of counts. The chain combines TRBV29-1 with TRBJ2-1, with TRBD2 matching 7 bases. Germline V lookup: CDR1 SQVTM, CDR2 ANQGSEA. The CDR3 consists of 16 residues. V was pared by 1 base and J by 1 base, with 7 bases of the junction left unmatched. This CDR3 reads CSVEGASGGSYNEQFF. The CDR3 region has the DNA TGCAGCGTTGAAGGAGCTAGCGGTGGATCCTACAATGAGCAGTTCTTC.

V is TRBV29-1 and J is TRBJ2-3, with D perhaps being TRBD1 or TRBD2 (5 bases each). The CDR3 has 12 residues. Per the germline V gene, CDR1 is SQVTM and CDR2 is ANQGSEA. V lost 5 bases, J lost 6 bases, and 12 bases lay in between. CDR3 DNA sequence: TGCAGCGTTCCGTGGGGGACGGATACGCAGTATTTT. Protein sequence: CSVPWGTDTQYF.

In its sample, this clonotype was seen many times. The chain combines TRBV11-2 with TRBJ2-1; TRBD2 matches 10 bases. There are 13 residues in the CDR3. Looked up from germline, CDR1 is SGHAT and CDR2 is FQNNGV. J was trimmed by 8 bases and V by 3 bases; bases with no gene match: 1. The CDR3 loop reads CASSFTSGDEQFF. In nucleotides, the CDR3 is TGTGCCAGCAGCTTCACTAGCGGGGATGAGCAGTTCTTC. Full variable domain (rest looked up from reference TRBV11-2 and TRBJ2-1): EAGVAQSPRYKIIEKRQSVAFWCNPISGHATLYWYQQILGQGPKLLIQFQNNGVVDDSQLPKDRFSAERLKGVDSTLKIQPAKLEDSAVYLCASSFTSGDEQFFGPGTRLTVL.

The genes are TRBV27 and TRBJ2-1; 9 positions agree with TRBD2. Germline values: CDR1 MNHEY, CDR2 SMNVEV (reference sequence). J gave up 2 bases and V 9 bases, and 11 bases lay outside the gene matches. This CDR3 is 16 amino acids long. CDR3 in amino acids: CASRVDSGSTYNEQFF. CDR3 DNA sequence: TGTGCCAGTAGAGTGGATAGCGGGAGCACCTACAATGAGCAGTTCTTC.

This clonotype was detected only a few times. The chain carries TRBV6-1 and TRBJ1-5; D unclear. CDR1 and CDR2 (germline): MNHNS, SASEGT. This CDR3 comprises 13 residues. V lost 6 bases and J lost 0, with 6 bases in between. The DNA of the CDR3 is TGTGCCAGCAGGACAACTAGCAATCAGCCCCAGCATTTT. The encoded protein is CASRTTSNQPQHF.

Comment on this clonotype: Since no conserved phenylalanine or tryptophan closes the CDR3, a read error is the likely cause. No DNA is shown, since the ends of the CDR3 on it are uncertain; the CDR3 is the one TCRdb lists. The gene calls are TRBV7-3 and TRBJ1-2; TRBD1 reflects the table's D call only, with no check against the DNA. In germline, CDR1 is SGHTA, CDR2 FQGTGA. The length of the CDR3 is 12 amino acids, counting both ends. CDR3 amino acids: CASSSFPWGTGE.

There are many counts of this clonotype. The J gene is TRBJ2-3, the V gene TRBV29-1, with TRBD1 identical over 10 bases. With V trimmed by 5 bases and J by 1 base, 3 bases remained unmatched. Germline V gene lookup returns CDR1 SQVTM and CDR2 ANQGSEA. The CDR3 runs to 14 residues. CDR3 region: CSVSGQGRTDTQYF. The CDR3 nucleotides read TGCAGCGTTTCGGGACAGGGGCGCACAGATACGCAGTATTTT.

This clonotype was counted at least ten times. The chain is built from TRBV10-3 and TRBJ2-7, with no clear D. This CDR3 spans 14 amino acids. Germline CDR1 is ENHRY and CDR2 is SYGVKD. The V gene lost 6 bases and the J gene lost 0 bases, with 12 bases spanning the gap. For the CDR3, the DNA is TGTGCCATCAGGGGATTACTGAACTCCTACGAGCAGTACTTC. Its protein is CAIRGLLNSYEQYF.

In nucleotides, the CDR3 is TGTGCCAGCTCGGACAGGGTGGAGCGCAAGCAGTACTTC. This codes for CASSDRVERKQYF. V gene TRBV6-1 combines with J gene TRBJ2-7; 8 nucleotides agree with TRBD1. Germline V lookup: CDR1 MNHNS, CDR2 SASEGT. Trimming at V came to 8 bases and at J to 8 bases, leaving 11 bases not matched to a gene. The CDR3 length is 13 residues.